This T cell receptor beta chain stems from a study of radiotherapy plus CTLA-4 blockade in lung cancer (dated by TCRdb to the late 2010s). Some background on the complete study: Objective responses occurred in about 20% of enrolled patients, and around 29% achieved disease control.

General study outcomes and caveats: The strongest predictors of response, as reported, were early dynamic changes in blood T cell clones along with a rise in serum interferon-beta after radiation. After treatment with radiotherapy and ipilimumab, TCR clones that originated in tumors expanded in peripheral blood.

The study tested focal radiation therapy combined with CTLA-4 blockade (ipilimumab) in patients with chemo-refractory metastatic non-small-cell lung cancer. From the cysteine up to the phenylalanine, the CDR3 has a length of 15 residues. The entry retains the CDR3 DNA only, 45 bases that are in frame from base 1. V is reduced by 6 bases and J by 3 bases, leaving a spacing of 14 bases between them. In the germline V gene (reference sequence), CDR1 corresponds to LNHDA and CDR2 to SQIVND. As for this clone: Its antigen is not yet known. The sample holds no much larger clone one base away, and base qualities are not on file.

The library was obtained by the immunoSEQ multiplex PCR assay. As stored in TCRdb, this immuneACCESS dataset retains in-frame rearrangements with V and J assigned. A fraction of the clones does not appear; measured against another copy, unresolved V genes explain less than half of the discrepancy, and the remainder lacks a known reason. The sample profile shows roughly 120,000 clones; 78% of them were found once. Around 4.8% of the sample lies in the top ten. This receptor was identified in a human donor with non-small cell lung cancer who had a partial response to radiotherapy plus ipilimumab. This sample comprised peripheral blood, obtained from a patient treated with radiotherapy plus ipilimumab. The V and J segments used are TRBV19 and TRBJ2-2; a tentative D match to TRBD1 spans 6 bases. The DNA sequence follows: TGTGCCAGTAGGTATTTAGGGGGAGACACCGGGGAGCTGTTTTTT. Protein translation: CASRYLGGDTGELFF. Reference TRBV19 and TRBJ2-2 proteins supply the regions before and after the CDR3; the full variable domain is: DGGITQSPKYLFRKEGQNVTLSCEQNLNHDAMYWYRQDPGQGLRLIYYSQIVNDFQKGDIAEGYSVSREKKESFPLTVTSAQKNPTAFYLCASRYLGGDTGELFFGEGSRLTVL.